A selection of T cell receptor beta chains follows, all from one sample in a study of control samples from healthy donors and cancer patients. Measured with immunoSEQ multiplex PCR; TCRdb has only the in-frame clones, and not every one. In the table there are 90,000 to 110,000 clones, 83% of which are singletons. The sample consisted of blood. The source of these receptors is a woman between 45 and 65 years old in good health. CDR3s leave out the opening cysteine and the closing phenylalanine or tryptophan. Expanded clones are given a class, and other clones once, few, many or no size at all.

j_gene: TRBJ1-1
abundance: .
len: 13
v_gene: TRBV5-1
CDR3aa: ASSLDRGLNTEAF

j_gene: TRBJ2-1
abundance: few
len: 11
v_gene: TRBV6-1
CDR3aa: ASSDWAVNEQF

j_gene: TRBJ1-2
abundance: .
len: 10
v_gene: TRBV3-1/TRBV3-2
CDR3aa: ASSRRQDGYT

j_gene: TRBJ1-5
abundance: .
len: 14
v_gene: TRBV28
CDR3aa: ASSFIQGLSNQPQH

j_gene: TRBJ2-3
abundance: .
len: 12
v_gene: TRBV11-2
CDR3aa: ASSPRLRTDTQY

j_gene: TRBJ1-5
abundance: few
len: 11
v_gene: TRBV4-2
CDR3aa: ASSQDNNQPQH

j_gene: TRBJ2-7
abundance: .
len: 12
v_gene: TRBV29-1
CDR3aa: SVGVKAISYEQY

j_gene: TRBJ2-7
abundance: .
len: 12
v_gene: TRBV19
CDR3aa: ASRERRSSYEQY

j_gene: TRBJ2-3
abundance: .
len: 12
v_gene: TRBV2
CDR3aa: ASSERHFTDTQY

j_gene: TRBJ1-2
abundance: .
len: 11
v_gene: TRBV7-3
CDR3aa: ASSAGPDYGYT

j_gene: TRBJ2-2
abundance: .
len: 16
v_gene: TRBV27
CDR3aa: ASSPQGARSIYTGELF

j_gene: TRBJ1-1
abundance: once
len: 10
v_gene: TRBV19
CDR3aa: ASSIRRGEAF

j_gene: TRBJ2-1
abundance: .
len: 14
v_gene: TRBV28
CDR3aa: ASSPSGGGLYNEQF

j_gene: TRBJ1-2
abundance: .
len: 11
v_gene: TRBV5-5
CDR3aa: ASSLGGAYGYT

j_gene: TRBJ2-2
abundance: .
len: 14
v_gene: TRBV5-1
CDR3aa: ASSSSSGTNTGELF

j_gene: TRBJ2-2
abundance: .
len: 13
v_gene: TRBV11-3
CDR3aa: ASSPDRGLIRELF

j_gene: TRBJ2-1
abundance: few
len: 13
v_gene: TRBV7-2
CDR3aa: ASSPGSGSYNEQF

j_gene: TRBJ1-6
abundance: .
len: 11
v_gene: TRBV19
CDR3aa: ASRTGVISPLH

j_gene: TRBJ1-3
abundance: .
len: 13
v_gene: TRBV6-5
CDR3aa: ATKPQGSSGNTIY

j_gene: TRBJ1-1
abundance: once
len: 11
v_gene: TRBV4-3
CDR3aa: ASSQDLDTEAF

j_gene: TRBJ2-7
abundance: .
len: 14
v_gene: TRBV4-2
CDR3aa: ASSQDPSGGYYEQY

j_gene: TRBJ2-7
abundance: .
len: 13
v_gene: TRBV4-1
CDR3aa: ASSQDPDSSYEQY

j_gene: TRBJ2-3
abundance: .
len: 14
v_gene: TRBV11-3
CDR3aa: ASSPDYPTSTDTQY

j_gene: TRBJ2-7
abundance: .
len: 11
v_gene: TRBV6-2/TRBV6-3
CDR3aa: ASSSDSSHEQY

j_gene: TRBJ1-3
abundance: .
len: 10
v_gene: TRBV12-3/TRBV12-4
CDR3aa: ASSYGGNTIY

j_gene: TRBJ1-2
abundance: .
len: 14
v_gene: TRBV28
CDR3aa: ASSTRSGQGGRGYT

j_gene: TRBJ2-5
abundance: .
len: 13
v_gene: TRBV7-2
CDR3aa: ASSLVWGGQETQY

j_gene: TRBJ2-5
abundance: .
len: 14
v_gene: TRBV4-2
CDR3aa: ASSQDQGRGKETQY

j_gene: TRBJ2-5
abundance: .
len: 12
v_gene: TRBV27
CDR3aa: ASSHSGGGETQY

j_gene: TRBJ1-6
abundance: .
len: 12
v_gene: TRBV19
CDR3aa: ASSNGQGNSPLH

j_gene: TRBJ2-7
abundance: .
len: 13
v_gene: TRBV9
CDR3aa: ASSVDGRTAYEQY

j_gene: TRBJ1-3
abundance: once
len: 14
v_gene: TRBV28
CDR3aa: ASSLFWEGSGNTIY

j_gene: TRBJ2-7
abundance: .
len: 13
v_gene: TRBV7-2
CDR3aa: ASSMTGTGGYEQY

j_gene: TRBJ1-3
abundance: .
len: 12
v_gene: TRBV14
CDR3aa: ASSQLMGFGVLY

j_gene: TRBJ2-3
abundance: .
len: 14
v_gene: TRBV5-1
CDR3aa: ASSLVGDSSTDTQY

j_gene: TRBJ1-2
abundance: .
len: 14
v_gene: TRBV4-3
CDR3aa: ASSQAGTGRNYGYT

j_gene: TRBJ2-7
abundance: many
len: 9
v_gene: TRBV11-3
CDR3aa: ASSLDRDQY

j_gene: TRBJ1-1
abundance: .
len: 10
v_gene: TRBV6-5
CDR3aa: ASSSRTAEAF

j_gene: TRBJ1-2
abundance: .
len: 9
v_gene: TRBV6-5
CDR3aa: ASNQGGSYT

j_gene: TRBJ1-2
abundance: .
len: 15
v_gene: TRBV30
CDR3aa: AWSDSGTGGVWDGYT

j_gene: TRBJ1-3
abundance: .
len: 14
v_gene: TRBV11-2
CDR3aa: ASSPRTGPDGNTIY

j_gene: TRBJ2-2
abundance: .
len: 15
v_gene: TRBV6-2/TRBV6-3
CDR3aa: ASSYGNRGANTGELF